Below are 11 T cell receptor beta chains sequenced from a single sample in a study of shared clonotypes between healthy human individuals. Assay: immunoSEQ multiplex PCR; the TCRdb copy retains only in-frame clones and omits some. Among fewer than 1.6 million clones listed, 98% were seen once. The sequenced material came from naive CD4+ T cells sorted from blood. As to subset: CD45RA+ positively selected. The source of these receptors is a man aged 30-40 years in good health.

The DNA for the CDR3 is TGTGCCAGCAGCGTAGAGGAGGCGCGGGTTTTCGGTGAGCAGTTCTTC. This codes for CASSVEEARVFGEQFF. V is TRBV9 and J is TRBJ2-1; D is perhaps TRBD2 (5 bases). Germline assignment: CDR1 SGDLS and CDR2 YYNGEE. The CDR3 is 16 residues long. V dropped 0 bases and J dropped 9 bases, with 19 bases sitting between them. The full variable domain, rest sourced from reference TRBV9 and TRBJ2-1, is DSGVTQTPKHLITATGQRVTLRCSPRSGDLSVYWYQQSLDQGLQFLIQYYNGEERAKGNILERFSAQQFPDLHSELNLSSLELGDSALYFCASSVEEARVFGEQFFGPGTRLTVL.

V is TRBV27 and J is TRBJ2-7; the match to TRBD2 covers 13 bases. Germline CDR1 reads MNHEY; CDR2 reads SMNVEV (reference sequence). This CDR3 contains 16 residues. After removal of 5 bases from V and 2 bases from J, the junction contained 6 bases not matched to a gene. DNA for the CDR3: TGTGCCAGCAGTCCAGGGACTAGCGGGGCAACCTACGAGCAGTACTTC. Its translation is CASSPGTSGATYEQYF.

The chain is built from TRBV5-8 and TRBJ2-3; D not certain. The CDR3 runs 19 residues. Germline-derived CDR1 and CDR2 are SGHTS and YDEGEE. V dropped 0 bases and J dropped 0 bases, with 20 bases sitting between them. The CDR3 spells CASSLVGAEVYTSTDTQYF. The CDR3 nucleotides read TGTGCCAGCAGCTTGGTCGGCGCGGAAGTTTACACTAGCACAGATACGCAGTATTTT.

The chain recombines TRBV19 with TRBJ1-3; 7 bases fit TRBD1. CDR1 and CDR2 from the germline V gene are LNHDA and SQIVND (reference sequence). V lost 2 bases to trimming and J lost 1 base; unmatched junction nucleotides: 8. This CDR3 has 17 amino acids. The CDR3 nucleotides read TGTGCCAGTAGTATAACGTCTTGGACAGGATCTGGAAACACCATATATTTT. It codes for CASSITSWTGSGNTIYF.

This clone was found a few times. This rearrangement joins TRBV29-1 to TRBJ2-7; weak D call: TRBD2 (7 bases). V was pared by 3 bases and J by 5 bases, with 17 bases between. The germline gives CDR1 SQVTM, CDR2 ANQGSEA. CDR3 length equals 14 residues. The CDR3 DNA reads TGCAGCGTTGAGACGGCGAGGGGGGGCGACGAGCAGTACTTC. Translation gives CSVETARGGDEQYF.

J is TRBJ2-2 and V is TRBV9; TRBD2 aligns across 7 bases. The germline V gene has CDR1 SGDLS and CDR2 YYNGEE. The CDR3 totals 16 residues. V trimming: 3 bases; J trimming: 0 bases; junction bases outside the gene matches: 5. DNA of the CDR3: TGTGCCAGCAGCGAACGGGGGGACTCGAACACCGGGGAGCTGTTTTTT. It translates to CASSERGDSNTGELFF.

A remark on this clone: The same CDR3 arises from other DNA sequences in this sample as well. V is TRBV9 and J is TRBJ1-5, with D unclear. Germline V lookup: CDR1 SGDLS, CDR2 YYNGEE. This CDR3 is 12 amino acids long. The V end lost 2 bases, the J end lost 4 bases, and 4 bases lay between the germline ends. The CDR3: CASSVGNQPQHF. Written as DNA, the CDR3 is TGTGCCAGCAGCGTGGGGAATCAGCCCCAGCATTTT.

The chain employs TRBV7-2 and TRBJ2-5, with D possibly being TRBD2 (6 bases). V lost 3 bases and J 2 bases, leaving 13 bases between the germline ends. Germline CDR1 reads SGHTA; CDR2 reads FQGNSA. The CDR3 consists of 15 residues. As DNA, the CDR3 is TGTGCCAGCAGCTTTCAACTAGCTCTTCAAGAGACCCAGTACTTC. As protein: CASSFQLALQETQYF.

The rearrangement links TRBV13 to TRBJ2-2; D perhaps matches TRBD1 (5 bases). Per germline, CDR1 PRHDT and CDR2 FYEKMQ (reference sequence). V shed 5 bases and J shed 5 bases, with 18 bases lying between them. The CDR3 runs 16 residues. CDR3: CASSPLRQTTTGELFF. The CDR3 nucleotides read TGTGCCAGCAGCCCCCTGAGACAGACCACGACCGGGGAGCTGTTTTTT.

Regarding this clone: The sample holds other DNA sequences that translate to the same CDR3. The rearrangement joins TRBV4-3 to TRBJ2-7, with D hard to call. V lost 3 bases and J 0 bases, leaving 9 bases between the germline ends. Per germline, CDR1 LGHNA and CDR2 YSLEER. This CDR3 is built from 14 residues. The CDR3, as DNA: TGCGCCAGCAGCCAGGAGTCTTTCTCCTACGAGCAGTACTTC. This gives the protein CASSQESFSYEQYF.

V gene TRBV27 combines with J gene TRBJ2-3; D is unclear. The germline V and J ends were trimmed by 8 bases and 6 bases, with 18 bases remaining between them. The germline V gene encodes CDR1 MNHEY and CDR2 SMNVEV (reference sequence). The CDR3 is 14 residues long. This CDR3 is CASSIELGVDTQYF. For the CDR3, the DNA is TGTGCCAGCTCTATAGAGCTTGGGGTCGATACGCAGTATTTT.